Listed below are T cell receptor beta chains from one sample, sequenced in a study of cytomegalovirus exposure and HLA in healthy donors. Clones were read by immunoSEQ multiplex PCR, and TCRdb kept only the in-frame ones, dropping some. The sample comprises 130,000 to 150,000 clones, under 85% of which are singletons, and about 0.97% rests with the top ten. The sequenced material came from PBMCs. These receptors were collected from a man aged 18 to 35 in good health and CMV-seronegative. Both conserved end residues are part of each CDR3.

>TRBJ2-1|TRBV15
CATSSIYNEQFF
>TRBJ2-7|TRBV18
CASSPANRGREQYF
>TRBJ1-2|TRBV18
CASSRGAPTGDLNYGYTF
>TRBJ2-3|TRBV5-4
CASSLVNRDSTDTQYF
>TRBJ1-5|TRBV6-1
CASSEVGVLGNLPQHF
>TRBJ1-5|TRBV19
CASKEEGVQPQHF
>TRBJ2-7|TRBV27
CASSCPRDRGLLFSYEQYF
>TRBJ1-1|TRBV6-6
CASSYGQNTEAFF
>TRBJ2-1|TRBV18
CASSSPGSSYNEQFF
>TRBJ1-6|TRBV6-5
CASSSSGTGGSPLHF
>TRBJ1-5|TRBV6-1
CASSTTGQPQHF
>TRBJ1-2|TRBV30
CAWSFFRDSYGYTF
>TRBJ2-3|TRBV5-4
CASSLERADTQYF
>TRBJ1-1|TRBV5-4
CASSLRSNTEAFF
>TRBJ2-1|TRBV29-1
CSTNQGNEQFF
>TRBJ2-7|TRBV4-1
CASSQRESVPYEQYF
>TRBJ2-7|TRBV7-8
CASSFGQGTYEQYF
>TRBJ2-3|TRBV9
CASSAYYTDTQYF
>TRBJ1-2|TRBV7-9
CASSPGEQYGYTF
>TRBJ1-2|TRBV4-2
CASSGRAGEVEGYTF
>TRBJ2-1|TRBV29-1
CSGGRQGGSWGSDEQFF
>TRBJ2-1|TRBV14
CASSPRARPGLLNEQFF
>TRBJ1-2|TRBV5-4
CASSLAQDRYTF
>TRBJ1-1|TRBV15
CATSRSPSGDRGYGLADTEAFF
>TRBJ2-2|TRBV7-2
CASSPRQAGELFF
>TRBJ1-2|TRBV27
CASSKGAGGYTF
>TRBJ1-5|TRBV4-1
CASSQDPVNQPQHF
>TRBJ2-2|TRBV7-9
CASSLADSYTGELFF
>TRBJ2-5|TRBV15
CATSRLITRTGGYETQYF
>TRBJ2-5|TRBV4-2
CASSQSPGLQETQYF
>TRBJ2-7|TRBV5-5
CASSLTEYEQYF
>TRBJ1-1|TRBV7-8
CASSPGVGVSEAFF
>TRBJ2-1|TRBV4-3
CASSQNRNEQFF
>TRBJ1-2|TRBV5-6
CASSLGPGGGNYGYTF
>TRBJ2-3|TRBV30
CAWSGTTRVGTDTQYF
>TRBJ1-5|TRBV19
CASSPRSNSNQPQHF
>TRBJ1-2|TRBV6-5
CASSYSSQGAGGYTF
>TRBJ2-1|TRBV4-3
CASSQVPGRGTHNEQFF
>TRBJ2-1|TRBV5-4
CAGSLGLANHEQFF
>TRBJ2-7|TRBV11-2
CASSLGGSEQYF
>TRBJ2-1|TRBV30
CAWRKTATYNEQFF